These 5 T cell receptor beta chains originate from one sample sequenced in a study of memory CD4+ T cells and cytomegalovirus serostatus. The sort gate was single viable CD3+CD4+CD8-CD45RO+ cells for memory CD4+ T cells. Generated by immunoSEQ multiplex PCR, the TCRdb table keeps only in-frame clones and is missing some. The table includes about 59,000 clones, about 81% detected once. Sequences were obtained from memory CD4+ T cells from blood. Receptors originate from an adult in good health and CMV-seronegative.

The CDR3 spells CASSSGLAGVADTQYF. CDR3 in DNA: TGCGCCAGCAGCTCTGGACTAGCGGGAGTGGCAGATACGCAGTATTTT. This sequence joins TRBV5-1 and TRBJ2-3; TRBD2 agrees at 13 bases. The CDR3 extends over 16 amino acids. Per the germline V gene, CDR1 is SGHRS and CDR2 is YFSETQ. V lost 3 bases to trimming and J lost 4 bases; unmatched junction nucleotides: 5.

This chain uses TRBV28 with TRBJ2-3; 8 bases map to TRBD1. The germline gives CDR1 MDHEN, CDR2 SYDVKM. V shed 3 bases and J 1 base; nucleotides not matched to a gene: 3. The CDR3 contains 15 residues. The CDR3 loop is CASSFGTGRTDTQYF. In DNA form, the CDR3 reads TGTGCCAGCAGTTTCGGGACAGGACGCACAGATACGCAGTATTTT.

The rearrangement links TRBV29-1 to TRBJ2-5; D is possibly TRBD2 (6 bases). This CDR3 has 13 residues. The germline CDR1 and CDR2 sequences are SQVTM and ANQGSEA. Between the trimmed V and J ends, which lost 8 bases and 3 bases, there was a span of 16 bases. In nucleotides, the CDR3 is TGCAGCATAAATCAGGGCGGGGAAGAGACCCAGTACTTC. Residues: CSINQGGEETQYF.

CDR3 in amino acids: CASAEGGAGTGELFF. The CDR3 coding sequence is TGCGCCAGCGCTGAGGGGGGAGCGGGGACCGGGGAGCTGTTTTTT. The V call is TRBV4-1, the J call TRBJ2-2, with a tentative D call TRBD2 (7 bases). Trimming cost V 8 bases and J 5 bases, with 18 bases left between them. The CDR3 totals 15 residues. Germline V gene lookup returns CDR1 MGHRA and CDR2 YSYEKL.

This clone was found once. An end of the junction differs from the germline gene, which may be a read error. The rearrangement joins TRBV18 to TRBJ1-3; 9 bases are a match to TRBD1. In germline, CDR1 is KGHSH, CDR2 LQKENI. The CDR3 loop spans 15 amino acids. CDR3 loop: CASSPQGASGNTIYF. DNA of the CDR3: TGTGCCAGCTCCCCACAGGGGGCGTCCGGAAACACCATATATTTT.